This is a list of T cell receptor beta chains from one sample in a study of PD-L1 blockade in urothelial cancer. Repertoires were generated with immunoSEQ multiplex PCR, while TCRdb's copy carries only in-frame clones and drops some. Among under 95,000 clones listed, about four fifths were seen once. The source was PBMCs, collected around atezolizumab (anti-PD-L1) treatment. The receptors were gathered from a woman in her seventies with urothelial cancer. Both conserved end residues are part of each CDR3. D genes are given only for firm matches. Not all rows give a size; the values are once, few, many and, for expanded clones, a class.

V gene	D gene	J gene	clone size	CDR3 protein	CDR3 DNA
TRBV28	TRBD2	TRBJ2-7	NA	CASSPRTSAGYEQYF	TGTGCCAGCAGTCCCCGGACTAGCGCCGGCTACGAGCAGTACTTC
TRBV6-5	TRBD2	TRBJ2-1	NA	CASSYSGGAYNEQFF	TGTGCCAGCAGTTATAGCGGGGGGGCATACAATGAGCAGTTCTTC
TRBV29-1	NA	TRBJ2-1	NA	CSARGGGAGEQFF	TGCAGCGCCCGCGGAGGGGGGGCCGGGGAGCAGTTCTTC
TRBV2	NA	TRBJ2-2	NA	CASSENGGANTGELFF	TGTGCCAGCAGTGAAAACGGCGGAGCGAACACCGGGGAGCTGTTTTTT
TRBV7-9	NA	TRBJ2-7	once	CASSLSGDEQYF	TGTGCCAGCAGCCTGTCGGGGGACGAGCAGTACTTC
TRBV2	TRBD1	TRBJ2-3	NA	CASSGRDRVVDTQYF	TGTGCCAGCAGTGGTCGGGACAGGGTGGTAGATACGCAGTATTTT
TRBV7-6	TRBD2	TRBJ2-5	once	CASSQPGLAGVIETQYF	TGTGCCAGCAGCCAACCAGGACTAGCGGGAGTTATTGAGACCCAGTACTTC
TRBV5-6	NA	TRBJ2-6	NA	CASSLFLSGANVLTF	TGTGCCAGCAGCTTGTTCCTCTCTGGGGCCAACGTCCTGACTTTC
TRBV5-1	NA	TRBJ1-1	NA	CASRDMNTEAFF	TGCGCCAGCAGGGACATGAACACTGAAGCTTTCTTT
TRBV30	TRBD1	TRBJ2-7	NA	CASQGDRVNEQYF	TGTGCCTCACAGGGGGACCGGGTTAACGAGCAGTACTTC
TRBV18	TRBD2	TRBJ2-1	NA	CASSPRGLALSSYNEQFF	TGTGCCAGCTCACCAAGGGGACTAGCGTTGAGCTCCTACAATGAGCAGTTCTTC